This T cell receptor (beta chain) was found in a study of molecular identifiers for immune sequencing clone quantification. Study background: Four of five RNA aliquots from roughly 21,000 or 96,000 naive CD8 T cells were sequenced. Regarding the study as a whole: Over 97% of CMV-specific effector molecules, but under 1% of naive ones, were in clones above 20 copies. Jurkat TCR RNA from one cell was spiked into approximately 930,000 naive cells, and it was reportedly detectable there.

Germline CDR1 reads SGHTA; CDR2 reads FQGNSA. There are 18 residues in the CDR3. Trimming took 0 bases from V and 6 from J; bases not matched to a gene: 8. TCRdb reprocessed the PCR reads via MiXCR and lists one record per CDR3 protein. The sample records about 510,000 distinct CDR3 sequences, over 20% being singletons. This clonotype appeared many times. The antigen remains undetermined. The chain couples TRBV7-2 to TRBJ2-1; 13 bases fit TRBD2. The sequenced sample was naive CD8+ T cells from blood, with Jurkat cell RNA spiked in. Indicated subset: FACS-sorted CD8+CD4-CCR7+CD45RA+ naive T cells. The receptor was isolated from a human donor in good health. Some libraries in this study had Jurkat cell RNA spiked in. The CDR3 DNA reads TGTGCCAGCAGCTTAGCGTATGTGGGACTAGCGGGAAGCAATGAGCAGTTCTTC. This sequence encodes CASSLAYVGLAGSNEQFF.